The next 13 T cell receptor beta chains were all read from a single sample in a study of cytomegalovirus exposure and HLA in healthy donors. Primers: 60 Vbeta forward and 13 Jbeta reverse. Sequencing was performed with immunoSEQ multiplex PCR; in TCRdb, only in-frame clones are kept and a portion is missing. Here the sample spans about 90,000 clones, around two thirds being singletons. What was sequenced was PBMCs. The receptor source for this set is a young man in good health and CMV-seronegative.

This clone was seen a few times. V gene TRBV5-1 combines with J gene TRBJ1-4, with 7 nucleotides matching TRBD1. The CDR3 totals 13 residues. Germline loops: CDR1 SGHRS, CDR2 YFSETQ. The V gene end was trimmed by 4 bases and the J gene end by 8 bases; junction bases not matched to a gene: 5. For the CDR3, the DNA is TGCGCCAGCAGCACTACAGGGGCGGAAAAACTGTTTTTT. It encodes CASSTTGAEKLFF.

V is TRBV28 and J is TRBJ2-2; 7 bases are shared with TRBD2. CDR3 length: 13 amino acids. The V segment lost 6 bases and the J segment 8 bases; nucleotides outside the gene matches: 6. CDR1 and CDR2 (germline): MDHEN, SYDVKM. Written as DNA, the CDR3 is TGTGCCAGCAGCGGCGGGAGTTTAGGGGAGCTGTTTTTT. Translation gives CASSGGSLGELFF.

This clone showed up just a few times. The J gene is TRBJ1-4, the V gene TRBV11-2; 7 bases fit TRBD1. V lost 4 bases to trimming and J lost 5 bases; unmatched junction nucleotides: 10. The germline CDR1 and CDR2 sequences are SGHAT and FQNNGV. CDR3 length: 16 amino acids. The CDR3 loop is CASSSGQNSINEKLFF. For the CDR3, the DNA is TGTGCCAGCAGCTCGGGACAGAACAGCATAAATGAAAAACTGTTTTTT.

CDR3 residues: CASSARELLYGYTF. In nucleotides, the CDR3 is TGTGCCAGCAGCGCCCGGGAGTTGCTCTATGGCTACACCTTC. This rearrangement joins TRBV7-8 to TRBJ1-2, with D hard to call. CDR1 is SGHVS and CDR2 is FQNEAQ in the germline V gene. Trimming stripped 5 bases from V and 4 bases from J, with 14 bases between. There are 14 residues in the CDR3. Supplemented by reference TRBV7-8 and TRBJ1-2, the full variable domain reads GAGVSQSPRYKVAKRGQDVALRCDPISGHVSLFWYQQALGQGPEFLTYFQNEAQLDKSGLPSDRFFAERPEGSVSTLKIQRTQQEDSAVYLCASSARELLYGYTFGSGTRLTVV.

The chain employs TRBV7-9 and TRBJ1-2; no reliable D call. CDR3 length: 12 amino acids. The germline CDR1 and CDR2 sequences are SEHNR and FQNEAQ (reference sequence). The V gene lost 5 bases and the J gene lost 7 bases, with 11 bases spanning the gap. CDR3 sequence: CASSREGLGYTF. The DNA of the CDR3 is TGTGCCAGCAGCCGAGAGGGTCTTGGCTACACCTTC. Full variable domain (missing parts from reference TRBV7-9 and TRBJ1-2): DTGVSQNPRHKITKRGQNVTFRCDPISEHNRLYWYRQTLGQGPEFLTYFQNEAQLEKSRLLSDRFSAERPKGSFSTLEIQRTEQGDSAMYLCASSREGLGYTFGSGTRLTVV.

The chain couples TRBV5-1 to TRBJ2-1, with 8 bases aligning to TRBD2. This CDR3 spans 16 amino acids. Germline CDR1 and CDR2: SGHRS and YFSETQ. V dropped 0 bases and J dropped 5; count of bases not matched to a gene: 7. CDR3 bases: TGCGCCAGCAGCTTGGGGGGGGGACTAGATAACAATGAGCAGTTCTTC. Its translation: CASSLGGGLDNNEQFF.

The genes are TRBV11-2 and TRBJ1-1; maybe TRBD1 (6 bases). Trimming removed 1 base from V and 4 bases from J, with 10 bases in between. This CDR3 comprises 14 residues. Germline V gene lookup returns CDR1 SGHAT and CDR2 FQNNGV. CDR3 bases: TGTGCCAGCAGCTTAGCACTGGGGGCCACTGAAGCTTTCTTT. Amino acids: CASSLALGATEAFF.

V gene TRBV27 combines with J gene TRBJ1-2; 9 bases align to TRBD1. Germline-derived CDR1 and CDR2 are MNHEY and SMNVEV (reference sequence). With 7 bases clipped from V and 8 bases from J, the junction kept 8 bases outside the gene matches. The CDR3 has 13 amino acids. The chain's CDR3 is CASTSDRGRGYTF. For the CDR3, the DNA is TGTGCCAGCACCTCGGACAGGGGTCGCGGCTACACCTTC.

This rearrangement joins TRBV9 to TRBJ1-2; TRBD1 agrees at 7 bases. From germline, CDR1 is SGDLS and CDR2 YYNGEE. V was clipped by 0 bases and J by 2 bases; unmatched bases: 4. The CDR3 sequence is 15 residues long. The DNA for the CDR3 is TGTGCCAGCAGCGTAGAGTGGGACAGCAACTATGGCTACACCTTC. This translates into CASSVEWDSNYGYTF.

The genes are TRBV29-1 and TRBJ1-2; possibly TRBD1 for D (6 bases). The V gene lost 4 bases and the J gene lost 4 bases, with 10 bases spanning the gap. CDR3 length: 12 amino acids. Germline V gene lookup returns CDR1 SQVTM and CDR2 ANQGSEA. CDR3: CSVGTEIYGYTF. CDR3 in DNA: TGCAGCGTTGGGACAGAGATCTATGGCTACACCTTC.

J is TRBJ2-3 and V is TRBV6-4, with TRBD2 matching over 9 bases. The V gene end was trimmed by 2 bases and the J gene end by 2 bases; junction bases not matched to a gene: 2. Germline values: CDR1 MRHNA, CDR2 SNTAGT. CDR3 length equals 15 residues. CDR3 DNA: TGTGCCAGCAGTGACATAGCGGGAGCCACAGATACGCAGTATTTT. This encodes CASSDIAGATDTQYF.

This clone was detected a few times. The chain recombines TRBV6-5 with TRBJ2-2; TRBD2 is a possible D gene (6 bases). V shed 2 bases and J shed 6 bases, with 7 bases lying between them. Germline CDR1 reads MNHEY; CDR2 reads SVGAGI. The length of the CDR3 is 13 residues. The CDR3 coding sequence is TGTGCCAGCAGTTACCGGGACTCCGGGGAGCTGTTTTTT. This sequence encodes CASSYRDSGELFF.

This clone was seen a few times. The chain links TRBV20-1 to TRBJ1-1; the D is unclear. Germline V lookup: CDR1 DFQATT, CDR2 SNEGSKA (reference sequence). Trimming shortened V by 3 bases and J by 7 bases, and 9 bases separated the two germline ends. This CDR3 spans 11 amino acids. The CDR3 here is CSASTGLEAFF. The CDR3 DNA reads TGCAGTGCTAGTACTGGACTTGAAGCTTTCTTT.